These 2 T cell receptor beta chains came from one sample sequenced in a study of tissue T cells after allogeneic stem cell transplantation. The time point denotes: mouse harvest day 7 after allogeneic transplant. Each mouse received 10^7 T-cell-depleted marrow cells plus 10^6 splenic CD5+ T cells by tail vein. The method was immunoSEQ multiplex PCR; TCRdb's version includes in-frame clones alone and lacks a portion of them. The sample includes roughly 5,800 clones, roughly 48% of them seen just once. Sequencing input: gut tissue. Source of these receptors: a female BALB/c mouse given C57BL/6 T cells with graft-versus-host disease after an allogeneic hematopoietic cell transplant.

As to this clone: Gene and germline names: mouse. The CDR3 end falls 1 residue outside the read, so it is completed with the germline J gene. The V call is TRBV31, the J call TRBJ1-4; possibly TRBD1 for D (6 bases). CDR1 GKSSPN and CDR2 SITVG come from the germline V gene. The germline V and J ends were trimmed by 5 bases and 3 bases, with 13 bases remaining between them. The CDR3 runs 14 residues. CDR3 amino acids: CAWGKGQANERLFF. Partial CDR3 DNA: TGTGCCTGGGGGAAGGGACAAGCCAACGAAAGATTATTT.

The sample holds one count of this clone. The genes and germline here are from mouse. The read is 1 residue too short to cover the CDR3 end, so that end is filled in from the germline J gene. The gene calls are TRBV26 and TRBJ1-1; 8 nucleotides line up with TRBD1. Trimming at V came to 4 bases and at J to 4 bases, leaving 2 bases not matched to a gene. CDR3 length: 13 residues. Germline CDR1 KGHPV, CDR2 FQNQEV (reference sequence). The CDR3 loop reads CASSPTGGTEVFF. The CDR3 DNA, read in part, is TGTGCCAGCAGTCCCACAGGGGGCACAGAAGTCTTC.